One TCR beta chain is described in this entry. The antigen remains unidentified. CDR1 and CDR2 from the germline V gene are SGHNT and YYREEE (reference sequence). Deletions cut 4 bases from V and 0 bases from J, with 19 bases between. The CDR3 runs to 18 residues. In each sample, at least 7 million PBMCs were isolated. This sample was taken from a study of blood T cells in healthy people across ages. Overall study findings and caveats: Higher diversity, along with more naive CD4+ cells, distinguished long-lived donors from aged donors. The unknown donor CMV status may have confounded expanded clonotype changes.

Together with a sample-barcoded 5' primer, a J-beta primer mix was included in a second PCR lasting 7 to 11 cycles. TCRdb redid the calling of the 5' RACE reads with MiXCR, one entry per CDR3 protein. The data hold around 800,000 distinct CDR3 sequences, with about 55% observed a single time. The receptor comes from a man older than 75 in good health. Sequenced: blood. The chain carries TRBV5-4 and TRBJ1-4, with TRBD1 as a possible D gene (5 bases). CDR3 DNA: TGTGCCAGCAGCCCCGGCCAGGGTGCCTTTTCAACTAATGAAAAACTGTTTTTT. Translated: CASSPGQGAFSTNEKLFF. Complete variable domain (other parts from reference TRBV5-4 and TRBJ1-4): ETGVTQSPTHLIKTRGQQVTLRCSSQSGHNTVSWYQQALGQGPQFIFQYYREEENGRGNFPPRFSGLQFPNYSSELNVNALELDDSALYLCASSPGQGAFSTNEKLFFGSGTQLSVL.